The sequence of this T cell receptor beta chain was determined in a study of CXCR3-negative and CXCR3-positive naive CD8 T cells. The study made its TRB cDNA libraries by 5' RACE, adding UMI labels. For each CDR3 protein, TCRdb gives one entry from its re-call of the 5' RACE reads, without DNA. This sample's table has more than 80,000 distinct CDR3 sequences. CD45RO-CCR7+CD27+CD95- defined naive CD8+ T cells. The CDR3 sequence is 14 residues long. In germline, CDR1 is SEHNR, CDR2 FQNEAQ (reference sequence). General observations from the study: Relative to memory CD8+ cells, whose diversity was much lower, both naive subsets had comparably high diversity. Hydrophobicity was higher for TRB CDR3s found in CXCR3-positive naive cells than in CXCR3-negative naive cells. Memory cells diverged, while naive CXCR3-positive and CXCR3-negative cells had similar TRBV-TRBJ usage.

About this clonotype itself: Its cognate antigen is unknown.

The rearrangement links TRBV7-9 to TRBJ2-5; TCRdb's assignment of TRBD2 cannot be checked, as there is no DNA. This sequence was found in a human donor in good health. Some clones in this sample may be carry-over from other donors' samples. Input material: naive CXCR3+ CD8+ T cells from blood. The subset here: CD45RO-CCR7+CD27+CD95- naive CD8+ T cells expressing CXCR3 (TNR3+). CDR3 region: CASIHGTSAETQYF.